The rows below give T cell receptor beta chains drawn from one sample of a study of cytomegalovirus exposure and HLA in healthy donors. The data were produced by immunoSEQ multiplex PCR, yet TCRdb's version contains in-frame clones alone and is incomplete. The table records around 150,000 clones, 75% to 80% of them present only once. Sequencing used PBMCs. The receptors stem from a woman in her fifties or sixties in good health and CMV-seropositive. Both conserved end residues are part of each CDR3.

V gene | CDR3 length | CDR3 protein
TRBV19 | 13 | CALKRSSGNTIYF
TRBV29-1 | 15 | CSASTSGSGKGEQFF
TRBV19 | 13 | CASIPNGRYGYTF
TRBV5-1 | 16 | CASSLARPATNEKLFF
TRBV18 | 14 | CASSELAGSIEQFF
TRBV25-1 | 13 | CASVNRGNTEAFF
TRBV7-8 | 17 | CASSLARLAVSYNEQFF
TRBV5-4 | 13 | CASSKQDTYGYTF
TRBV6-6 | 12 | CASSYESQPQHF
TRBV7-9 | 17 | CASSRGTSGPTQETQYF
TRBV6-5 | 15 | CASTPGQGWSETQYF
TRBV4-2 | 12 | CASSPSRYEQYF
TRBV27 | 13 | CASSWRTGNTIYF
TRBV19 | 14 | CASTMRPSGEKLFF
TRBV6-8 | 17 | CASSLGTSGLGTYEQYF
TRBV28 | 16 | CASSPPGRGDNSPLHF
TRBV28 | 14 | CASSSAGADYGYTF
TRBV7-2 | 13 | CASSADRVTEAFF